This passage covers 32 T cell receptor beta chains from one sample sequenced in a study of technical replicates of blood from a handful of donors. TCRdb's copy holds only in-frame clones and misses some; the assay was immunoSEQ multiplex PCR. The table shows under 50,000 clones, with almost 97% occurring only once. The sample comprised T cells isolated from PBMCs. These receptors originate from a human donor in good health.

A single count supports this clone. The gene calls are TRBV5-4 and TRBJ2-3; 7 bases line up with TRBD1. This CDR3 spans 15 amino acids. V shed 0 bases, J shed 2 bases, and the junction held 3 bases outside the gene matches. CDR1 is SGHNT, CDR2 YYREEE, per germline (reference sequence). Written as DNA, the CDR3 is TGTGCCAGCAGCTTGGTTGGGACAGCCACAGATACGCAGTATTTT. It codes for CASSLVGTATDTQYF.

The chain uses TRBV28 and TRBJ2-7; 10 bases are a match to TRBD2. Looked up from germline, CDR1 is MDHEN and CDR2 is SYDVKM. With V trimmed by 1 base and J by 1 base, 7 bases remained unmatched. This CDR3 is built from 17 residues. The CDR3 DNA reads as TGTGCCAGCAGTTTATCCCGAAGCGGGAGGGCTTCCTACGAGCAGTACTTC. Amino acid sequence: CASSLSRSGRASYEQYF.

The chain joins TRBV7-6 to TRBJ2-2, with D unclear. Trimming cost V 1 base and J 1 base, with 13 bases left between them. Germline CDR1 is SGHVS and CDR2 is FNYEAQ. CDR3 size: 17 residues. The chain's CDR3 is CASSLDEAYWNTGELFF. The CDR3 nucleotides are TGTGCCAGCAGCTTAGATGAAGCCTACTGGAACACCGGGGAGCTGTTTTTT.

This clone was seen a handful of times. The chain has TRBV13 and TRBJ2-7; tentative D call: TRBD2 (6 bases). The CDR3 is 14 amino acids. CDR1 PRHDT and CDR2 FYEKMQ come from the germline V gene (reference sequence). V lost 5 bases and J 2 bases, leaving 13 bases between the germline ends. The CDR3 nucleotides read TGTGCCAGCAGCATACCGGGACTGACCTACGAGCAGTACTTC. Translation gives CASSIPGLTYEQYF.

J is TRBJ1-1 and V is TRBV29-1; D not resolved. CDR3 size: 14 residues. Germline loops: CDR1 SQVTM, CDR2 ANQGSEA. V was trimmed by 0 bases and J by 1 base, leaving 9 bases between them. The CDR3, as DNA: TGCAGCGTTGAAGAAATGCGGGGGAACACTGAAGCTTTCTTT. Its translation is CSVEEMRGNTEAFF. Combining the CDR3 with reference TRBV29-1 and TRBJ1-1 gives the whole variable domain SAVISQKPSRDICQRGTSLTIQCQVDSQVTMMFWYRQQPGQSLTLIATANQGSEATYESGFVIDKFPISRPNLTFSTLTVSNMSPEDSSIYLCSVEEMRGNTEAFFGQGTRLTVV.

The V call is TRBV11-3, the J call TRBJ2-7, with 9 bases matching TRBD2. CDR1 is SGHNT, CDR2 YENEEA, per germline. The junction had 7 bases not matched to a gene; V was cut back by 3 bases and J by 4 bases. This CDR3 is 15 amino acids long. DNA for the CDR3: TGTGCCAGCAGCTTGGATAGCGGGAGAATGTACGAGCAGTACTTC. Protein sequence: CASSLDSGRMYEQYF. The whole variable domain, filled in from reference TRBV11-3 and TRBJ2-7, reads EAGVVQSPRYKIIEKKQPVAFWCNPISGHNTLYWYLQNLGQGPELLIRYENEEAVDDSQLPKDRFSAERLKGVDSTLKIQPAELGDSAVYLCASSLDSGRMYEQYFGPGTRLTVT.

Here the CDR3 reads CASSLPGGTGGETQYF. DNA of the CDR3: TGTGCCAGCAGTTTACCCGGTGGGACAGGAGGGGAGACCCAGTACTTC. The genes are TRBV28 and TRBJ2-5, with 8 bases lining up with TRBD1. Germline lookup yields CDR1 MDHEN and CDR2 SYDVKM. The CDR3 is made up of 16 amino acids. V dropped 2 bases and J dropped 5; count of bases not matched to a gene: 10.

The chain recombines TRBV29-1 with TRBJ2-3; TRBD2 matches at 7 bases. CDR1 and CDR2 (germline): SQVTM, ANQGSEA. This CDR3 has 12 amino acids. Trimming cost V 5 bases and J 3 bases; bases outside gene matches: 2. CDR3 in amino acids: CSVLSGTDTQYF. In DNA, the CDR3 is TGCAGCGTTCTTAGCGGGACAGATACGCAGTATTTT.

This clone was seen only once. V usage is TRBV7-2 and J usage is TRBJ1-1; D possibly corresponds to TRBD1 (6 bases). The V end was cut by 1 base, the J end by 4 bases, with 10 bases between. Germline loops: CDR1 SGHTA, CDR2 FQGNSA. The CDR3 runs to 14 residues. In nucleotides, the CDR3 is TGTGCCAGCAGCTTAGGGGGGCGCGGCACTGAAGCTTTCTTT. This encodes CASSLGGRGTEAFF.

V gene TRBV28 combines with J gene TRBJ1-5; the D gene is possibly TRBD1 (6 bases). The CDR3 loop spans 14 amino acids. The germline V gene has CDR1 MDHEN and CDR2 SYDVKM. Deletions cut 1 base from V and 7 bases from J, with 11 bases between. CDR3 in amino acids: CASSLFRGGQPQHF. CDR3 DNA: TGTGCCAGCAGTTTATTCAGGGGCGGCCAGCCCCAGCATTTT.

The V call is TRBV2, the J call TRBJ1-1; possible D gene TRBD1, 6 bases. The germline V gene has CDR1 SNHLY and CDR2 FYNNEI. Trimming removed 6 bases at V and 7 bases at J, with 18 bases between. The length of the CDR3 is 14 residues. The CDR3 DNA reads TGTGCCAGCAGATTAAATCAGGGGAGTGTTGAAGCTTTCTTT. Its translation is CASRLNQGSVEAFF.

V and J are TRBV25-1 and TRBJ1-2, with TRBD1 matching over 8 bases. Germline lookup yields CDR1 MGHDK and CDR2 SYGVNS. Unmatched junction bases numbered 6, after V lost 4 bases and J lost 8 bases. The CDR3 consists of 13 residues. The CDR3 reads CASSAGTGKGYTF. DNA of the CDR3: TGTGCCAGCAGTGCCGGGACAGGCAAAGGCTACACCTTC.

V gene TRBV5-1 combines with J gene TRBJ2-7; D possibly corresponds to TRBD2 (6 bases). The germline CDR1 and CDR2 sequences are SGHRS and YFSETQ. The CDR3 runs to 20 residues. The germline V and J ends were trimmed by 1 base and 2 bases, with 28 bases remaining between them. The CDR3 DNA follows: TGCGCCAGCAGCTTGATGGACCTACTTACTCGTCCGGGGGTGACCTACGAGCAGTACTTC. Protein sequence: CASSLMDLLTRPGVTYEQYF.

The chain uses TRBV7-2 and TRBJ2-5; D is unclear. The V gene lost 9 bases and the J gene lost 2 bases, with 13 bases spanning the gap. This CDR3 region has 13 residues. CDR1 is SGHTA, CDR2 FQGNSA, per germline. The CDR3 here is CASSWLGQETQYF. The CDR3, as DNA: TGTGCCAGTTCTTGGCTAGGTCAAGAGACCCAGTACTTC.

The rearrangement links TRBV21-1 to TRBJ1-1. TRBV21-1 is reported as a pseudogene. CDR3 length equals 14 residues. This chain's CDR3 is CASSRRELNTEAFF. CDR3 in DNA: TGTGCCAGCAGCAGGAGGGAGCTGAACACTGAAGCTTTCTTT.

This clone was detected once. The CDR3 region is CASSEYQVLGVETQYF. CDR3 coding DNA: TGTGCCAGCAGTGAATATCAGGTACTCGGCGTCGAGACCCAGTACTTC. The V and J genes are TRBV25-1 and TRBJ2-5; D is undetermined. V lost 0 bases and J lost 5, with 16 bases in between. Germline V lookup: CDR1 MGHDK, CDR2 SYGVNS. CDR3 length equals 16 residues.

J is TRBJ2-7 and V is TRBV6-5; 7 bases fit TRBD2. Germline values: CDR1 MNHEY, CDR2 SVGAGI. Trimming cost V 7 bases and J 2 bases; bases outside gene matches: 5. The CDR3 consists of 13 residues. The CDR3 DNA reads TGTGCCAGCACCCCTGGACTAGCCTACGAGCAGTACTTC. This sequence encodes CASTPGLAYEQYF.

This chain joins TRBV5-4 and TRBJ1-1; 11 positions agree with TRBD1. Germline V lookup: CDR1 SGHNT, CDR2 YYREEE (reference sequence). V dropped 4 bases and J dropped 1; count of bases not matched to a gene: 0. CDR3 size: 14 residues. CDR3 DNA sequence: TGTGCCAGCAGCGGGACAGGGGGGAACACTGAAGCTTTCTTT. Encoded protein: CASSGTGGNTEAFF.

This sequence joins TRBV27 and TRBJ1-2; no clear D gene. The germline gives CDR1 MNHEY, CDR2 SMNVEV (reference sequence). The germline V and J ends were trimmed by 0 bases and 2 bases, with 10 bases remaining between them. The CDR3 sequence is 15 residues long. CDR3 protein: CASSLSWRGNYGYTF. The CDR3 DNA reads TGTGCCAGCAGTTTATCGTGGCGGGGAAACTATGGCTACACCTTC.

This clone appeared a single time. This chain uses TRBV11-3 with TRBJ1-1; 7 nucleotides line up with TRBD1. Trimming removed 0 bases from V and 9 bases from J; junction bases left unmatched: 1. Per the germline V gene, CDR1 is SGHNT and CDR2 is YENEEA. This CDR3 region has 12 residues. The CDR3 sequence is CASSLDRGKAFF. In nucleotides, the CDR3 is TGTGCCAGCAGCTTAGACAGGGGGAAAGCTTTCTTT.

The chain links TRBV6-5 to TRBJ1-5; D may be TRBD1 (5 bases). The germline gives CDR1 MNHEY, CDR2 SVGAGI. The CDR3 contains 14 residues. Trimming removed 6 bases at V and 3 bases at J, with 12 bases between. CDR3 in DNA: TGTGCCAGCAGCCTAGGACAAGCCAATCAGCCCCAGCATTTT. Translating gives CASSLGQANQPQHF.

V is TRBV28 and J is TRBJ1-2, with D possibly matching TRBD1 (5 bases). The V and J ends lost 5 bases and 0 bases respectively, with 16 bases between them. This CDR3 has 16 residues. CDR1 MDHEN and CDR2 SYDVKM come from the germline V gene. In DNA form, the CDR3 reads TGTGCCAGCAGTCCCCGGGCAGGGTTAGCTAACTATGGCTACACCTTC. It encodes CASSPRAGLANYGYTF.

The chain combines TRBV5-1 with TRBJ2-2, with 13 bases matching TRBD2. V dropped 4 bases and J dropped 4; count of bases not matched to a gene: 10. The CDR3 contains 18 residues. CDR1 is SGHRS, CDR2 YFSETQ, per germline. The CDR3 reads CASSLFGTSGIGTGELFF. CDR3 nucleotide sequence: TGCGCCAGCAGCCTATTCGGGACTAGCGGGATCGGCACCGGGGAGCTGTTTTTT.

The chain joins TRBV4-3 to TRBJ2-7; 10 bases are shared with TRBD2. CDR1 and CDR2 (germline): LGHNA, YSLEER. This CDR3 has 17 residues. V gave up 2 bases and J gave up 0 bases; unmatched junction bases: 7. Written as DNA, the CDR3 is TGCGCCAGCAGCCAATTCCTAGCGGGAGAAGGCTCCTACGAGCAGTACTTC. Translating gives CASSQFLAGEGSYEQYF.

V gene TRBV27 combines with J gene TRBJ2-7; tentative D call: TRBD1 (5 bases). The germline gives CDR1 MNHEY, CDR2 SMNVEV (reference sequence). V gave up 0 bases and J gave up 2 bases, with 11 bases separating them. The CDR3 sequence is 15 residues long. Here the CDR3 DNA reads TGTGCCAGCAGTTTATCCCAGGGAATGGCCTACGAGCAGTACTTC. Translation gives CASSLSQGMAYEQYF.

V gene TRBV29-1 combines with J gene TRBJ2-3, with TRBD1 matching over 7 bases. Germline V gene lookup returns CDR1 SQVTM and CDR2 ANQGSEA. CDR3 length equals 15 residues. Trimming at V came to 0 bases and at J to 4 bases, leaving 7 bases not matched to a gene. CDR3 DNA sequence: TGCAGCGTTGAAGATGACAGGGAAGTTCCAGATACGCAGTATTTT. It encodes CSVEDDREVPDTQYF.

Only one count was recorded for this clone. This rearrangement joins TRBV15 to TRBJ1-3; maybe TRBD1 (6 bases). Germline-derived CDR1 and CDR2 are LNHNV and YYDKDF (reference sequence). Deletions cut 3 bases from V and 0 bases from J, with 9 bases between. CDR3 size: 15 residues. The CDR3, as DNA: TGTGCCACCAGCAGCGACAGGAGCTCTGGAAACACCATATATTTT. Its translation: CATSSDRSSGNTIYF.

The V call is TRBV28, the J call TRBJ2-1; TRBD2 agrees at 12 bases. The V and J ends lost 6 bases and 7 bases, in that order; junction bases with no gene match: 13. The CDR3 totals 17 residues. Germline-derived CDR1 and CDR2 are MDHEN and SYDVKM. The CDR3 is CASSLPETSGSSNEQFF. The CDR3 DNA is TGTGCCAGCAGCCTGCCCGAGACTAGCGGGAGTTCTAATGAGCAGTTCTTC.

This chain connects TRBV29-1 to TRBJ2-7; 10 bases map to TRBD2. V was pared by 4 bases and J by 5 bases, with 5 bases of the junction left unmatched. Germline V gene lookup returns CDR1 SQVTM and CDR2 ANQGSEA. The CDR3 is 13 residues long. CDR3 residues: CSVGLAGVDEQYF. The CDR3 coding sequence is TGCAGCGTTGGTCTAGCGGGAGTAGACGAGCAGTACTTC.

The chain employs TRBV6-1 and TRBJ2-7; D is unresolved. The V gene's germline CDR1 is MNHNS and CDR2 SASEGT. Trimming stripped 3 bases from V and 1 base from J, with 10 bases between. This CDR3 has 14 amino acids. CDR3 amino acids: CASSDSIISYEQYF. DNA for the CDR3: TGTGCCAGCAGTGACAGTATCATTTCCTACGAGCAGTACTTC.

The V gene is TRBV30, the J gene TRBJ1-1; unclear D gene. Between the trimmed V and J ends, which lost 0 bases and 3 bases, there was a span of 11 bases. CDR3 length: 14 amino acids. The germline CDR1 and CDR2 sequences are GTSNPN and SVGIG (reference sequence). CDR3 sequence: CAWSVTAGDTEAFF. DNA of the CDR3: TGTGCCTGGAGTGTAACAGCGGGAGACACTGAAGCTTTCTTT.

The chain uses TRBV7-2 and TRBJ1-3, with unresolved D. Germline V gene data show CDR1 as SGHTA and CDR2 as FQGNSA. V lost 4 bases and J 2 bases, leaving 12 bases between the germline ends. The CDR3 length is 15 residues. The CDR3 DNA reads TGTGCCAGCAGCTCGGTGGTCACTCCTGGAAACACCATATATTTT. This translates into CASSSVVTPGNTIYF.